This T cell receptor (beta chain) was sequenced in a study of control samples from healthy donors and cancer patients. There are a few counts of this clone. Other DNA sequences in this sample translate to the same CDR3. Sequencing was performed with immunoSEQ multiplex PCR; in TCRdb, only in-frame clones are kept and a portion is missing. This sample has about 140,000 clones, with around nine tenths found just once. Germline CDR1 LGHDT, CDR2 YNNKEL (reference sequence). The J segment lost 6 bases and the V segment lost 1 base, leaving 6 bases of the junction unmatched. There are 15 residues in the CDR3.

This TCR was sampled from a man younger than 40 in good health. V usage is TRBV3-1 (or the pseudogene TRBV3-2) and J usage is TRBJ2-3; 8 bases are shared with TRBD2. Sequenced: blood. In DNA, the CDR3 is TGTGCCAGCAGCCAAGTGGCCGGGGGGGCTGATACGCAGTATTTT. It encodes CASSQVAGGADTQYF.